Given below is one T cell receptor beta chain in context. Its antigen is still unknown. TCRdb re-called the RT-PCR reads through MiXCR, storing one row per CDR3 protein. This table has about half a million distinct CDR3 sequences, about a tenth appearing once. This sample is drawn from a study of response to subunit inactivated influenza vaccine. Overall study findings and caveats: Each seasonal influenza vaccination, the authors suggested, recruits few new T cells.

V gave up 3 bases and J gave up 0 bases; unmatched junction bases: 14. This CDR3 contains 21 residues. Germline assignment: CDR1 ENHRY and CDR2 SYGVKD. The source is a man aged 45-65 years who received an inactivated influenza vaccine. The starting material was PBMCs from blood, obtained roughly 6 weeks after vaccination. V gene TRBV10-3 combines with J gene TRBJ2-3; 14 nucleotides agree with TRBD2. The CDR3 protein is CAISDLRIGTSGRTSTDTQYF. The CDR3 nucleotides read TGTGCCATCAGTGATCTCAGAATTGGGACTAGCGGGAGAACTAGCACAGATACGCAGTATTTT.